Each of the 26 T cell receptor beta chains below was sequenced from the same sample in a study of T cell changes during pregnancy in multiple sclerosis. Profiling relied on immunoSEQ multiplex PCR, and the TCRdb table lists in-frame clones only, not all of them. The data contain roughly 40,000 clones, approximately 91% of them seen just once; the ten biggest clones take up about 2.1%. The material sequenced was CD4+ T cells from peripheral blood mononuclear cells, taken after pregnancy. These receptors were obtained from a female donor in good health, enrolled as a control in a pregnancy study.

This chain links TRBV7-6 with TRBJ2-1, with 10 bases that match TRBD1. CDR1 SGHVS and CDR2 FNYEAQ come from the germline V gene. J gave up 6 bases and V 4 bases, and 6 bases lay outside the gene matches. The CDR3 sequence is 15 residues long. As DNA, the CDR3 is TGTGCCAGCAGCTCTCCATGGGACAGGGGCAATGAGCAGTTCTTC. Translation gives CASSSPWDRGNEQFF.

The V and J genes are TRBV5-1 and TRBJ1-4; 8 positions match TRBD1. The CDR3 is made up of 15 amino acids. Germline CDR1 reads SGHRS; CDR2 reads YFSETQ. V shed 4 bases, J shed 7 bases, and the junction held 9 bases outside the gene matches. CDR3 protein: CASSTTGTGGEKLFF. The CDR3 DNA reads TGCGCCAGCAGCACCACCGGGACAGGAGGTGAAAAACTGTTTTTT.

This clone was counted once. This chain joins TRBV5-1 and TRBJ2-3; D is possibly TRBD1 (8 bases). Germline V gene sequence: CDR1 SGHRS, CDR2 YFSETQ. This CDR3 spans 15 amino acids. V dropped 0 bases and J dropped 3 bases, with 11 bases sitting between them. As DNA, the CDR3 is TGCGCCAGCAGCTTGGAACAGGGGGGGACAGATACGCAGTATTTT. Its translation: CASSLEQGGTDTQYF.

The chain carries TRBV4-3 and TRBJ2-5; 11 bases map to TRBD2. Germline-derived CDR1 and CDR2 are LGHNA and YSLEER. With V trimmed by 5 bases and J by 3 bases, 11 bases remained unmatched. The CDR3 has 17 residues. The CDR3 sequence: CASSLGLAGGREETQYF. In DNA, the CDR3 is TGCGCCAGCAGCTTGGGGCTAGCGGGGGGAAGAGAAGAGACCCAGTACTTC.

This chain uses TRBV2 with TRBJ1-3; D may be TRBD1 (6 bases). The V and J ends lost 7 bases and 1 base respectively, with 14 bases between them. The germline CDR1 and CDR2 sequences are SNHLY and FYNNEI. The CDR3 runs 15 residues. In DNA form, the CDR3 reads TGTGCCAGCAACCTTCTCAGGGGATCTGGAAACACCATATATTTT. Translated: CASNLLRGSGNTIYF.

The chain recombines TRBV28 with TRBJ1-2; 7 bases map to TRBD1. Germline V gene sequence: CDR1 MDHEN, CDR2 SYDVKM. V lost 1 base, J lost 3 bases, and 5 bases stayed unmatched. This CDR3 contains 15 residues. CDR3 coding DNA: TGTGCCAGCAGTTTATACAGGGGCGCGGACTATGGCTACACCTTC. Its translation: CASSLYRGADYGYTF.

This chain's CDR3 is CASSLARDSYEQYF. The CDR3 DNA sequence: TGTGCCAGCAGCTTAGCGCGGGACTCCTACGAGCAGTACTTC. The V gene is TRBV7-2, the J gene TRBJ2-7; D possibly corresponds to TRBD2 (6 bases). V shed 0 bases and J shed 0 bases, with 6 bases lying between them. In germline, CDR1 is SGHTA, CDR2 FQGNSA. This CDR3 spans 14 amino acids.

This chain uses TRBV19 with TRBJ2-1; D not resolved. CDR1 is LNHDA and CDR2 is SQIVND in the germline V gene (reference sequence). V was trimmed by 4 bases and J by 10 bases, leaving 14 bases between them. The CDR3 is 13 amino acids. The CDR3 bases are TGTGCCAGTAGTACCGCGCGGCGCGAGGAGCAGTTCTTC. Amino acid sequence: CASSTARREEQFF.

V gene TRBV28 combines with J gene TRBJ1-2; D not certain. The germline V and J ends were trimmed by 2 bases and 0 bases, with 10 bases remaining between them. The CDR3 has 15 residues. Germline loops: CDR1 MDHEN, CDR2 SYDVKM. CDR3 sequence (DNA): TGTGCCAGCAGTTTACCCGCCTTAGCTAACTATGGCTACACCTTC. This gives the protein CASSLPALANYGYTF.

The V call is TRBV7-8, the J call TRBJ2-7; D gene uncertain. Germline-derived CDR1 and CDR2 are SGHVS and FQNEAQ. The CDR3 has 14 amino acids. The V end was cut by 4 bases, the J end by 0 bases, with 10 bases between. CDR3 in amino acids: CASSYTGSSYEQYF. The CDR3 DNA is TGTGCCAGCAGCTATACGGGTAGCTCCTACGAGCAGTACTTC. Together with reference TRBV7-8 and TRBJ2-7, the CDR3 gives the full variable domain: GAGVSQSPRYKVAKRGQDVALRCDPISGHVSLFWYQQALGQGPEFLTYFQNEAQLDKSGLPSDRFFAERPEGSVSTLKIQRTQQEDSAVYLCASSYTGSSYEQYFGPGTRLTVT.

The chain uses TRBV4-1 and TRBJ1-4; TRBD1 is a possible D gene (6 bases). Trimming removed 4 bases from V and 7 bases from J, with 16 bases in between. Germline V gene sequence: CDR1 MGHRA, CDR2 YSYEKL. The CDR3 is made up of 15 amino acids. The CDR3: CASSLTGMGIEKLFF. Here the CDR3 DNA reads TGCGCCAGCAGCCTCACAGGGATGGGGATTGAAAAACTGTTTTTT.

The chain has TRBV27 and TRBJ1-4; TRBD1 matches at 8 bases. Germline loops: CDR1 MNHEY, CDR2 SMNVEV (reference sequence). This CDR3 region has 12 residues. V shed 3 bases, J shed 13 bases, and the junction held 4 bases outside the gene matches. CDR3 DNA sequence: TGTGCCAGCAGTTTGAGCAGGGGGCCACTGTTTTTT. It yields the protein CASSLSRGPLFF.

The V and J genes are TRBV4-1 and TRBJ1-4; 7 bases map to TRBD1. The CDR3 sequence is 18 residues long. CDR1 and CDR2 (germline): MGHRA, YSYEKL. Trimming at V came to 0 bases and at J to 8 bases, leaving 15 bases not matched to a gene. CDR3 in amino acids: CASSQDTTLAGQLEKLFF. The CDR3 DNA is TGCGCCAGCAGCCAAGATACAACTCTCGCGGGACAGCTCGAAAAACTGTTTTTT.

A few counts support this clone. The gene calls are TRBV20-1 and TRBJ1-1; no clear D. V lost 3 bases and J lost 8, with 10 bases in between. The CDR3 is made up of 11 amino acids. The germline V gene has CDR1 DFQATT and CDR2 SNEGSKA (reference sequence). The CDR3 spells CSARRDFEAFF. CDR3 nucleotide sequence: TGCAGTGCTAGGAGGGATTTCGAAGCTTTCTTT.

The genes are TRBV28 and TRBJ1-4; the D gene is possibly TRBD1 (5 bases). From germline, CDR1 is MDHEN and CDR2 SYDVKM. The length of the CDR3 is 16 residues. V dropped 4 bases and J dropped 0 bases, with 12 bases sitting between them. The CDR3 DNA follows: TGTGCCAGCAGTTCCCCAGGGCGTGCAACTAATGAAAAACTGTTTTTT. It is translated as CASSSPGRATNEKLFF.

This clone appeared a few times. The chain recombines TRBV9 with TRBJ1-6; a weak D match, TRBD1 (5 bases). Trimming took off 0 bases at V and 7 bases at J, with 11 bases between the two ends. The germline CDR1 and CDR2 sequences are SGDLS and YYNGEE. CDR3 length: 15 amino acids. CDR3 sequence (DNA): TGTGCCAGCAGCGTAGAGGCAGGGAGGAATTCACCCCTCCACTTT. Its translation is CASSVEAGRNSPLHF.

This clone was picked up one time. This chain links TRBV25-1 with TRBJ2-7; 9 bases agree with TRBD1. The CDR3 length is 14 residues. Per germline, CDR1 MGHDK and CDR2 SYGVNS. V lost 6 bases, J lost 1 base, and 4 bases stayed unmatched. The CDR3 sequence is CASSPGTGSYEQYF. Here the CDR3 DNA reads TGTGCCAGCAGCCCCGGGACAGGGTCCTACGAGCAGTACTTC.

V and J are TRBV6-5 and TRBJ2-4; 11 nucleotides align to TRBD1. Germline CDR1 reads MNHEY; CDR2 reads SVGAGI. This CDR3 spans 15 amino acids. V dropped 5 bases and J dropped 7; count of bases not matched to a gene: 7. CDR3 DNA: TGTGCCAGCAGTACCCCCGGGACAGGGGGTAACATTCAGTACTTC. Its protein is CASSTPGTGGNIQYF.

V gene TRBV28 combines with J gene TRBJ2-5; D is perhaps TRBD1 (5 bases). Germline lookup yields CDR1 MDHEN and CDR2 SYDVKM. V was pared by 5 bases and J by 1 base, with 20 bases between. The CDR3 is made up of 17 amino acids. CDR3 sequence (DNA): TGTGCCAGCAGTCCCAAGGGGCCAAAGGGCCTCCAAGAGACCCAGTACTTC. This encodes CASSPKGPKGLQETQYF.

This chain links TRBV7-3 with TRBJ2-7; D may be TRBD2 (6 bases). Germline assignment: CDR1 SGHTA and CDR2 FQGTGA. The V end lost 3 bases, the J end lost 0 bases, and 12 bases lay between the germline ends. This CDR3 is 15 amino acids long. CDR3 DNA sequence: TGTGCCAGCAGCTTGGGACTCTCCAGCTCCTACGAGCAGTACTTC. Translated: CASSLGLSSSYEQYF.

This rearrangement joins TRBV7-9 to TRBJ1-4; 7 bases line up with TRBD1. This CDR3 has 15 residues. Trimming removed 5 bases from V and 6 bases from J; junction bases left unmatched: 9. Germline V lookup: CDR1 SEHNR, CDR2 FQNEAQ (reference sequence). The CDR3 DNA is TGTGCCAGCAGCGAAGCGGTGGGACAGCATGAAAAACTGTTTTTT. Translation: CASSEAVGQHEKLFF. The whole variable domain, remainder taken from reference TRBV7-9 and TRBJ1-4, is DTGVSQNPRHKITKRGQNVTFRCDPISEHNRLYWYRQTLGQGPEFLTYFQNEAQLEKSRLLSDRFSAERPKGSFSTLEIQRTEQGDSAMYLCASSEAVGQHEKLFFGSGTQLSVL.

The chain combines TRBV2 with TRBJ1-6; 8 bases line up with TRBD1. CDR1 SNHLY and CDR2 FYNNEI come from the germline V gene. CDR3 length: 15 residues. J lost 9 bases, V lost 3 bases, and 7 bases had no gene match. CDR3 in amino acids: CASSDQTGVVSPLHF. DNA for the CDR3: TGTGCCAGCAGTGACCAGACAGGGGTGGTTTCACCCCTCCACTTT.

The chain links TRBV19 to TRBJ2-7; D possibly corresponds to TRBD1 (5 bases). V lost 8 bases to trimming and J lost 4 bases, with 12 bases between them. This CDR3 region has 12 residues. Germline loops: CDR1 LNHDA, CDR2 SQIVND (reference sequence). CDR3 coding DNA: TGTGCCAGTGCCAGCGCAGGGTACGAGCAGTACTTC. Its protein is CASASAGYEQYF.

The DNA for the CDR3 is TGTGCCAGCAGTGTGGCGCGGGAGACCCAGTACTTC. It codes for CASSVARETQYF. This chain connects TRBV6-1 to TRBJ2-5; no clear D. The CDR3 has 12 residues. The germline gives CDR1 MNHNS, CDR2 SASEGT. The V end lost 4 bases, the J end lost 5 bases, and 8 bases lay between the germline ends.

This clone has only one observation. This CDR3 reads CASISLPGLAGVFGGELFF. In nucleotides, the CDR3 is TGTGCCAGCATTTCACTACCAGGACTAGCGGGAGTCTTTGGCGGGGAGCTGTTTTTT. V and J are TRBV28 and TRBJ2-2; 13 positions match TRBD2. Germline values: CDR1 MDHEN, CDR2 SYDVKM. Trimming removed 7 bases from V and 7 bases from J; junction bases left unmatched: 18. The CDR3 length is 19 residues.

The CDR3 loop is CASSFPQAGNTIYF. CDR3 sequence (DNA): TGTGCCAGCAGCTTTCCCCAGGCTGGAAACACCATATATTTT. This sequence joins TRBV5-5 and TRBJ1-3, with D uncertain. V was pared by 2 bases and J by 2 bases, with 8 bases between. From germline, CDR1 is SGHKS and CDR2 YYEKEE (reference sequence). The CDR3 runs 14 residues.